This T cell receptor beta chain originates from a study of blood T cell repertoires in COVID-19. CDR1 and CDR2 from the germline V gene are KGHSH and LQKENI. The V and J ends lost 3 bases and 4 bases respectively, with 10 bases between them. The CDR3 sequence is 14 residues long. Authors' processing steps: How many nucleated cells were present was estimated from reference gene primer amplification. TCRdb's table, derived via immunoSEQ multiplex PCR, lists solely in-frame clones and lacks some. For V, J and clone size, that table is used; D and trimming come from the DNA. The repertoire includes 220,000 or so clones, roughly 89% of them detected once, and about 6.5% sits in the top ten.

The rearrangement joins TRBV18 to TRBJ1-5, with D possibly TRBD1 on 5 matching bases. The specimen was peripheral blood. The receptor was derived from a man in his sixties who had recovered from COVID-19. The CDR3 protein is CASSPGGLNQPQHF. The DNA of the CDR3 is TGTGCCAGCTCACCGGGGGGATTAAATCAGCCCCAGCATTTT. The complete variable domain, with remaining parts taken from reference TRBV18 and TRBJ1-5, reads NAGVMQNPRHLVRRRGQEARLRCSPMKGHSHVYWYRQLPEEGLKFMVYLQKENIIDESGMPKERFSAEFPKEGPSILRIQQVVRGDSAAYFCASSPGGLNQPQHFGDGTRLSIL.